These 14 T cell receptor beta chains came from one sample sequenced in a study of T cells in localized non-small cell lung cancer. TCRdb keeps only in-frame clones here, not all; method: immunoSEQ multiplex PCR. The profile shows tens of thousands of clones, more than 75% of them singletons. Here the sequenced sample was PBMCs, taken before any cancer treatment. These receptors all stem from a woman aged 40 to 75 with stage II squamous cell lung carcinoma.

This chain joins TRBV11-3 and TRBJ2-1; TRBD2 agrees at 10 bases. The CDR3 runs to 16 residues. Trimming cost V 7 bases and J 4 bases; bases outside gene matches: 10. Germline V gene data show CDR1 as SGHNT and CDR2 as YENEEA. The CDR3 DNA sequence: TGTGCCAGCATCCAGACGGAACTAGCGGGGTACAATGAGCAGTTCTTC. Protein sequence: CASIQTELAGYNEQFF.

V usage is TRBV6-1 and J usage is TRBJ1-2; D call uncertain. The CDR3 loop spans 11 amino acids. Germline V gene sequence: CDR1 MNHNS, CDR2 SASEGT. V dropped 8 bases and J dropped 1 base, with 5 bases sitting between them. The CDR3 reads CASYSNYGYTF. The CDR3 nucleotides read TGTGCCAGCTACAGTAACTATGGCTACACCTTC.

This chain uses TRBV11-2 with TRBJ1-4; weak D call: TRBD1 (6 bases). Deletions cut 8 bases from V and 7 bases from J, with 14 bases between. The V gene's germline CDR1 is SGHAT and CDR2 FQNNGV. The CDR3 is 13 amino acids. CDR3 region: CASARDTFEKLFF. CDR3 nucleotide sequence: TGTGCCAGCGCTAGGGACACCTTTGAAAAACTGTTTTTT.

The chain couples TRBV5-1 to TRBJ1-2, with D possibly matching TRBD1 (5 bases). CDR1 is SGHRS and CDR2 is YFSETQ in the germline V gene. Trimming shortened V by 1 base and J by 6 bases, and 7 bases separated the two germline ends. CDR3 size: 12 residues. The CDR3 nucleotides read TGCGCCAGCAGCTTGCGGGGCCATGGCTACACCTTC. Protein sequence: CASSLRGHGYTF. The full variable domain, with the rest looked up from reference TRBV5-1 and TRBJ1-2, is KAGVTQTPRYLIKTRGQQVTLSCSPISGHRSVSWYQQTPGQGLQFLFEYFSETQRNKGNFPGRFSGRQFSNSRSEMNVSTLELGDSALYLCASSLRGHGYTFGSGTRLTVV.

V and J are TRBV2 and TRBJ2-1; 11 bases agree with TRBD2. V lost 7 bases, J lost 5 bases, and 7 bases stayed unmatched. CDR1 and CDR2 (germline): SNHLY, FYNNEI. This CDR3 spans 15 amino acids. CDR3 sequence (DNA): TGTGCCAGCAATCAACTAGCGGGAGTCAACAATGAGCAGTTCTTC. Its translation: CASNQLAGVNNEQFF.

The table lists this clone with a count of one. V gene TRBV18 combines with J gene TRBJ2-3; 9 bases map to TRBD2. Germline V gives CDR1 KGHSH, CDR2 LQKENI. This CDR3 spans 18 amino acids. Germline trimming cut 5 bases from V and 2 bases from J; bases unmatched to any gene: 14. The CDR3 DNA is TGTGCCAGCTCAAGGTCCCGTAGCGGGAGTTTTTCCACAGATACGCAGTATTTT. Amino acids: CASSRSRSGSFSTDTQYF. Full variable domain (missing parts from reference TRBV18 and TRBJ2-3): NAGVMQNPRHLVRRRGQEARLRCSPMKGHSHVYWYRQLPEEGLKFMVYLQKENIIDESGMPKERFSAEFPKEGPSILRIQQVVRGDSAAYFCASSRSRSGSFSTDTQYFGPGTRLTVL.

The chain joins TRBV19 to TRBJ2-1, with D uncertain. The V end was cut by 5 bases, the J end by 1 base, with 12 bases between. CDR3 size: 15 residues. From germline, CDR1 is LNHDA and CDR2 SQIVND (reference sequence). CDR3 loop: CASSPWKGSYNEQFF. The CDR3 DNA sequence: TGTGCCAGTAGTCCTTGGAAAGGGTCCTACAATGAGCAGTTCTTC.

This chain connects TRBV4-1 to TRBJ2-5, with 13 nucleotides matching TRBD2. The CDR3 extends over 15 amino acids. The junction had 10 bases not matched to a gene; V was cut back by 4 bases and J by 11 bases. Germline loops: CDR1 MGHRA, CDR2 YSYEKL. The DNA for the CDR3 is TGCGCCAGCAGCCCCAGCGGACTAGCGGGAGCTTTGCAGTACTTC. As protein: CASSPSGLAGALQYF.

The chain uses TRBV5-4 and TRBJ2-7; D uncertain. The CDR3 extends over 14 amino acids. Trimming stripped 1 base from V and 5 bases from J, with 13 bases between. Per the germline V gene, CDR1 is SGHNT and CDR2 is YYREEE (reference sequence). CDR3 amino acids: CASSLKNGQDEQYF. Here the CDR3 DNA reads TGTGCCAGCAGCTTGAAGAACGGCCAGGACGAGCAGTACTTC. The full variable domain, with the rest looked up from reference TRBV5-4 and TRBJ2-7, is ETGVTQSPTHLIKTRGQQVTLRCSSQSGHNTVSWYQQALGQGPQFIFQYYREEENGRGNFPPRFSGLQFPNYSSELNVNALELDDSALYLCASSLKNGQDEQYFGPGTRLTVT.

CDR3 DNA: TGTGCCAGCAGCCTGTACAGGGTCACTGAAGCTTTCTTT. Its protein is CASSLYRVTEAFF. The chain has TRBV7-3 and TRBJ1-1, with D tentatively TRBD1 (6 bases). Trimming left V 5 bases short and J 4 bases short, with 11 bases between. The CDR3 covers 13 residues. CDR1 is SGHTA, CDR2 FQGTGA, per germline.

The CDR3 nucleotides are TGTGCCAGCAGCTCAAGAAGGTTGAACACTGAAGCTTTCTTT. It is translated as CASSSRRLNTEAFF. This sequence joins TRBV7-8 and TRBJ1-1; D remains ambiguous. Per germline, CDR1 SGHVS and CDR2 FQNEAQ. V was trimmed by 4 bases and J by 0 bases, leaving 9 bases between them. The CDR3 sequence is 14 residues long.

In its sample, this clone was seen a few times. This rearrangement joins TRBV7-9 to TRBJ1-1; perhaps TRBD1 as D (5 bases). V was shortened by 1 base and J by 8 bases, with 11 bases between the two germline ends. In germline, CDR1 is SEHNR, CDR2 FQNEAQ (reference sequence). This CDR3 spans 13 amino acids. CDR3 DNA sequence: TGTGCCAGCAGCTTAGGGGGCGGGAAGGAAGCTTTCTTT. This codes for CASSLGGGKEAFF. The entire variable domain, with the rest obtained from reference TRBV7-9 and TRBJ1-1, is as follows: DTGVSQNPRHKITKRGQNVTFRCDPISEHNRLYWYRQTLGQGPEFLTYFQNEAQLEKSRLLSDRFSAERPKGSFSTLEIQRTEQGDSAMYLCASSLGGGKEAFFGQGTRLTVV.

This clone was picked up a small number of times. The chain is built from TRBV5-1 and TRBJ1-2, with 10 bases matching TRBD1. Trimming took 6 bases from V and 6 from J; bases not matched to a gene: 8. The CDR3 runs 14 residues. Germline values: CDR1 SGHRS, CDR2 YFSETQ. CDR3 sequence: CASTGGTGEHGYTF. CDR3 nucleotides: TGCGCCAGCACCGGTGGGACAGGGGAACATGGCTACACCTTC. The complete variable domain, with remaining parts taken from reference TRBV5-1 and TRBJ1-2, reads KAGVTQTPRYLIKTRGQQVTLSCSPISGHRSVSWYQQTPGQGLQFLFEYFSETQRNKGNFPGRFSGRQFSNSRSEMNVSTLELGDSALYLCASTGGTGEHGYTFGSGTRLTVV.

The table lists this clone with a few counts. The rearrangement joins TRBV28 to TRBJ2-5; D is perhaps TRBD2 (7 bases). The germline V and J ends were trimmed by 6 bases and 1 base, with 18 bases remaining between them. Germline-derived CDR1 and CDR2 are MDHEN and SYDVKM. The CDR3 consists of 16 residues. DNA for the CDR3: TGTGCCAGCAGCCAAGCGGGACAAAGCTTCCAAGAGACCCAGTACTTC. This sequence encodes CASSQAGQSFQETQYF.